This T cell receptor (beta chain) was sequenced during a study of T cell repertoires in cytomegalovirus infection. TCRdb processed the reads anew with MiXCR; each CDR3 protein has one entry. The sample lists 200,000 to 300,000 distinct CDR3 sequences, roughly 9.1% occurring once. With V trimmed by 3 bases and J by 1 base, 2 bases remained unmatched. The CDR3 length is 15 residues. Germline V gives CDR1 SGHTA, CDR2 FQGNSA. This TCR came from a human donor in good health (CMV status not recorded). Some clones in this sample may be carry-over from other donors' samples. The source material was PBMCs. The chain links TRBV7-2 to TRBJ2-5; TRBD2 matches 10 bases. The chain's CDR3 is CASSFTSGAQETQYF. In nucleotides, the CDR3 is TGTGCCAGCAGCTTCACTAGCGGGGCCCAAGAGACCCAGTACTTC.